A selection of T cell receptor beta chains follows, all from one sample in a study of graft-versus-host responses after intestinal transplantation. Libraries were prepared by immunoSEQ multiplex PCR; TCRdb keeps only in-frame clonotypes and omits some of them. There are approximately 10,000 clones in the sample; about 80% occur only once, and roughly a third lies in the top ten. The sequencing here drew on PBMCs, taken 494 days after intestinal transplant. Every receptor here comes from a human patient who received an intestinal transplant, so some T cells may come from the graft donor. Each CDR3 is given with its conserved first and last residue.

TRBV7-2 CASSRQGTGGREQYF
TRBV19 CASSIPGLNYGYTF
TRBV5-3 CARSWASNTEAFF
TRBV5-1 CASSGSPGLGTGYTF
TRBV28 CASSPRDRGYEQYF
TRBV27 CASSLSVGGTEAFF
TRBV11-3 CASSPRVTGELFF
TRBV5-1 CASSLGLAVPSTDTQYF
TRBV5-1 CASSLEGGQQETQYF
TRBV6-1 CASSEPGWNTGELFF
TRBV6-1 CASSEKGWRGFGNTDTQYF
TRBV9 CASSHPRWQIGPYQETQYF
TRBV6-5 CASSRTDRDTTEAFF
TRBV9 CASSVGPLGVYNEQFF
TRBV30 CVLSRVRNTEAFF
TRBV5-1 CASSPPGVIYEQYF
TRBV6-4 CASSATSGGTDTQYF
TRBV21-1 CASSPSGEGYEQYF
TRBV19 CASSIEGVAAREAFF
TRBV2 CASSAFLAGVRNEQFF
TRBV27 CASSSGLRGVGYF
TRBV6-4 CASSETSGSYNEQFF
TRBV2 CASREDRAYNEQFF
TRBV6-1 CASKGQGTGELFF
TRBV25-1 CASSEGVDGANVLTF
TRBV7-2 CASSLGGGGGRQETQYF
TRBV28 CASRGQGAVEQYF
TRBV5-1 CASSFADRNNSPLHF
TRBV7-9 CASSFTGSGETQYF